This T cell receptor beta chain comes out of a study of T cells after yellow fever vaccination. About this clonotype: Its cognate antigen is unknown.

Study-wide findings and caveats: The bulk population could contribute abundant contaminating clonotypes to FACS-sorted repertoires. Reappearance after the booster was seen for most primary-vaccination clones, at 95% to 98% CD4 and about 90% CD8.

MiXCR, run by TCRdb on the 5' RACE reads, gives a single entry per CDR3 protein. Of about 340,000 distinct CDR3 sequences in the sample, 8% to 10% were seen once. Trimming shortened V by 8 bases and J by 0 bases, and 19 bases separated the two germline ends. The CDR3 totals 17 residues. The germline gives CDR1 LGHNA, CDR2 YNFKEQ. The input for sequencing was PBMCs, taken on the day of the first yellow fever vaccination. The chain carries TRBV4-2 and TRBJ2-2; D perhaps matches TRBD2 (5 bases). This sequence was found in a man aged 18 to 35 who received the YFV17D yellow fever vaccine. The chain's CDR3 is CASGPGGRRPNTGELFF. The CDR3 nucleotides read TGTGCCAGCGGCCCCGGAGGCCGGCGACCGAACACCGGGGAGCTGTTTTTT.